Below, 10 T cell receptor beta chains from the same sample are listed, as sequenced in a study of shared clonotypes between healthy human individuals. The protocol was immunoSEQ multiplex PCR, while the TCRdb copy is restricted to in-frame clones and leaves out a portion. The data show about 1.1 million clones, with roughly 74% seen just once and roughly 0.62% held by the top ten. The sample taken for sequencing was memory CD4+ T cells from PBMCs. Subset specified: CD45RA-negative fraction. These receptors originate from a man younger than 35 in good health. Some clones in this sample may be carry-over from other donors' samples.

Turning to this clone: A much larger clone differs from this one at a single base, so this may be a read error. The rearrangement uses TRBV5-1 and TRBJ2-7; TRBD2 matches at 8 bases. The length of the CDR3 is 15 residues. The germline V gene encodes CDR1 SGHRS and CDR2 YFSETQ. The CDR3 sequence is CASSPLAGNSYEQNF. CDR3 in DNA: TGCGCCAGCAGCCCCTTAGCGGGAAACTCCTACGAGCAGAACTTC.

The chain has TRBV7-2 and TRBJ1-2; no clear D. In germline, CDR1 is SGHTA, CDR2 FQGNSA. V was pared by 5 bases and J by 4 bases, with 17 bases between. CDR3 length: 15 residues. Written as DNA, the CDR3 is TGTGCCAGCAGCACCCGTAGAGGTCTCGCCTATGGCTACACCTTC. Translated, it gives CASSTRRGLAYGYTF.

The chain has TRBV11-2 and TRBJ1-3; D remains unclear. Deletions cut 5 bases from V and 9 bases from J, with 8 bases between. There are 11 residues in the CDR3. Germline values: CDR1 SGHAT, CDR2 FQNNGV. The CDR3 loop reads CASSNGGTIYF. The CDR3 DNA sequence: TGTGCCAGCAGCAACGGTGGCACCATATATTTT.

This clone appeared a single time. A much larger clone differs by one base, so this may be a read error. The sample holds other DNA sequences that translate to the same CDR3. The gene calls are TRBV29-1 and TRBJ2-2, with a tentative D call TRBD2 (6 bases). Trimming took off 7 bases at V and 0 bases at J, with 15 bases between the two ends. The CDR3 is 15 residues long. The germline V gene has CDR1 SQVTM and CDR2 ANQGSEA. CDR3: CSAQTSGSNTGELFF. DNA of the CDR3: TGCAGCGCACAGACCAGCGGGTCGAACACCGGGGAGCTGTTTTTT.

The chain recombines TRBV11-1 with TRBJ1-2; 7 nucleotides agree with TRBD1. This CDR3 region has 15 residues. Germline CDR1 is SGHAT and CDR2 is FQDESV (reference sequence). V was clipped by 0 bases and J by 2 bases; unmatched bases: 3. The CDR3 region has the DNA TGTGCCAGCAGCTTAGCCGGGACAGCCAACTATGGCTACACCTTC. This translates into CASSLAGTANYGYTF.

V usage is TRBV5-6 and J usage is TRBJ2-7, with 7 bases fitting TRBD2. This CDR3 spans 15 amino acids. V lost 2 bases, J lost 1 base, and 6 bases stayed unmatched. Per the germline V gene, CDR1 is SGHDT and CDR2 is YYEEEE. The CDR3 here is CASSFGGVQSYEQYF. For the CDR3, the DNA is TGTGCCAGCAGCTTTGGGGGGGTTCAATCCTACGAGCAGTACTTC.

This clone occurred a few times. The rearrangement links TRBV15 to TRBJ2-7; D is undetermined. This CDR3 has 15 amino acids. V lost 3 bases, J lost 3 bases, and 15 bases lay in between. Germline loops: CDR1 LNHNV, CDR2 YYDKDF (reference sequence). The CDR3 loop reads CATSRGIGSSYEQYF. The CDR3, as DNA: TGTGCCACCAGCAGGGGGATCGGCAGCAGCTACGAGCAGTACTTC.

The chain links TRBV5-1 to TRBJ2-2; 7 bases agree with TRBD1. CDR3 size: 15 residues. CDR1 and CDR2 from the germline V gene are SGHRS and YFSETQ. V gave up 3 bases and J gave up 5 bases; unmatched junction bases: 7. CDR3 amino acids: CASSSIPQGTGELFF. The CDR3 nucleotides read TGCGCCAGCAGCTCCATCCCACAGGGGACCGGGGAGCTGTTTTTT.

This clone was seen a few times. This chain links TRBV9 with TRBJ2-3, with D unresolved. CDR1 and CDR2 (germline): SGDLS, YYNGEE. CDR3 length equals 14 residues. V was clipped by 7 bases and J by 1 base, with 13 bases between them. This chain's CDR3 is CASAQGFGTDTQYF. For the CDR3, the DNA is TGTGCCAGCGCCCAAGGCTTCGGCACAGATACGCAGTATTTT.

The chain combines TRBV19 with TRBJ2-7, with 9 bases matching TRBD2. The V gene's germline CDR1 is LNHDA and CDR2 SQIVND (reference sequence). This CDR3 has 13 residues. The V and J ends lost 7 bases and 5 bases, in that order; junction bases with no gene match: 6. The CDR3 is CASTLAGLHEQYF. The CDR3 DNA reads TGTGCCAGTACACTAGCGGGCCTCCACGAGCAGTACTTC. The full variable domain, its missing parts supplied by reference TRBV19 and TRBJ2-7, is DGGITQSPKYLFRKEGQNVTLSCEQNLNHDAMYWYRQDPGQGLRLIYYSQIVNDFQKGDIAEGYSVSREKKESFPLTVTSAQKNPTAFYLCASTLAGLHEQYFGPGTRLTVT.